The rows below give T cell receptor beta chains drawn from one sample of a study of shared clonotypes between healthy human individuals. Sequencing used immunoSEQ multiplex PCR; TCRdb keeps in-frame clones, though not all of them. The table includes hundreds of thousands of clones, approximately 96% detected once. Sequencing used naive CD8+ T cells sorted from blood. These receptors all come from a woman aged 25-40 years in good health. The CDR3 runs from the conserved cysteine through the conserved F or W. D genes are given only for firm matches. Not every row has a clone size; where given, it reads once, few, many or a size class.

TRBV28	NA	16	TRBJ1-1	NA	CASSPNGNRMNTEAFF	TGTGCCAGCAGTCCCAATGGGAACAGAATGAACACTGAAGCTTTCTTT
TRBV28	TRBD2	13	TRBJ2-7	NA	CASRSLAGYEQYF	TGTGCCAGCCGTTCTCTAGCGGGTTACGAGCAGTACTTC
TRBV5-6	TRBD1	15	TRBJ1-2	NA	CASSSPGTGVYGYTF	TGTGCCAGCAGCTCACCCGGGACAGGGGTCTATGGCTACACCTTC
TRBV28	NA	12	TRBJ2-7	once	CASSYRGSEQYF	TGTGCCAGCAGTTATCGGGGTTCCGAGCAGTACTTC
TRBV27	NA	12	TRBJ1-5	NA	CASREGNQPQHF	TGTGCCAGCAGAGAGGGGAATCAGCCCCAGCATTTT
TRBV18	NA	13	TRBJ1-4	NA	CASSLGLVAKLFF	TGTGCCAGCTCACTTGGGTTAGTTGCAAAACTGTTTTTT
TRBV27	NA	13	TRBJ2-3	NA	CASSFTHTDTQYF	TGTGCCAGCAGTTTTACCCACACAGATACGCAGTATTTT
TRBV7-2	TRBD2	19	TRBJ2-1	NA	CASSLSGLRESGFWNEQFF	TGTGCCAGCAGCTTATCCGGCTTGCGGGAGTCGGGTTTTTGGAATGAGCAGTTCTTC
TRBV29-1	TRBD1	14	TRBJ2-1	NA	CSVVGTATYNEQFF	TGCAGCGTTGTCGGGACAGCTACCTACAATGAGCAGTTCTTC
TRBV6-5	NA	13	TRBJ2-1	NA	CASSYSIRSEQFF	TGTGCCAGCAGTTACTCGATCAGGAGTGAGCAGTTCTTC
TRBV5-6	TRBD2	15	TRBJ2-7	NA	CASSLSLAGNYEQYF	TGTGCCAGCAGCTTGTCGTTAGCGGGCAACTACGAGCAGTACTTC
TRBV15	NA	15	TRBJ2-7	NA	CATSKEGGVTYEQYF	TGTGCCACCAGCAAAGAGGGGGGCGTCACCTACGAGCAGTACTTC
TRBV6-5	TRBD2	15	TRBJ2-7	NA	CASSLSLGGAYEQYF	TGTGCCAGCAGCCTGAGTCTCGGGGGGGCCTACGAGCAGTACTTC
TRBV6-5	TRBD1	14	TRBJ2-2	NA	CASSATGSAGELFF	TGTGCCAGCAGTGCGACAGGGTCCGCCGGGGAGCTGTTTTTT
TRBV7-9	NA	15	TRBJ1-1	NA	CASSLLTRGNTEAFF	TGTGCCAGCAGCTTACTAACCCGGGGGAACACTGAAGCTTTCTTT
TRBV19	NA	16	TRBJ2-1	NA	CASSRGTKSSYNEQFF	TGTGCCAGTAGTAGGGGGACCAAGAGCTCCTACAATGAGCAGTTCTTC
TRBV28	TRBD1	15	TRBJ2-7	NA	CASSLRRGYSYEQYF	TGTGCCAGCAGTTTACGCAGGGGGTATAGCTACGAGCAGTACTTC
TRBV13	NA	13	TRBJ1-2	NA	CASSQQVESGYTF	TGTGCCAGCAGCCAACAGGTGGAATCAGGCTACACCTTC
TRBV2	NA	14	TRBJ1-5	NA	CASKGVDSNQPQHF	TGTGCCAGCAAGGGCGTCGATAGCAATCAGCCCCAGCATTTT
TRBV4-1	NA	14	TRBJ2-7	once	CASSQDGASYEQYF	TGCGCCAGCAGCCAAGATGGGGCCTCCTACGAGCAGTACTTC
TRBV6-1	NA	15	TRBJ2-1	NA	CASSEVGTDGGEQFF	TGTGCCAGCAGTGAAGTCGGCACCGACGGCGGTGAGCAGTTCTTC
TRBV6-5	NA	14	TRBJ1-1	NA	CASSLQRANTEAFF	TGTGCCAGCAGCCTACAGAGGGCGAACACTGAAGCTTTCTTT
TRBV28	TRBD2	14	TRBJ2-7	NA	CASSLGLADYEQYF	TGTGCCAGCAGTCTAGGACTAGCGGACTACGAGCAGTACTTC
TRBV6-1	NA	12	TRBJ2-7	NA	CASSELGFEQYF	TGTGCCAGCAGTGAATTGGGGTTCGAGCAGTACTTC
TRBV7-8	TRBD1	16	TRBJ1-5	NA	CASSQFRDSQGKPQHF	TGTGCCAGCAGCCAGTTCCGGGACAGTCAGGGGAAGCCCCAGCATTTT
TRBV27	NA	13	TRBJ2-3	NA	CASSSGFRDTQYF	TGTGCCAGCAGTTCAGGTTTCAGAGATACGCAGTATTTT
TRBV6-1	TRBD1	14	TRBJ1-5	NA	CASSNRGSNQPQHF	TGTGCCAGCTCAAACAGGGGAAGCAATCAGCCCCAGCATTTT
TRBV28	NA	14	TRBJ1-1	NA	CASKTGTVLFEAFF	TGTGCCAGTAAGACCGGGACTGTACTCTTTGAAGCTTTCTTT
TRBV27	NA	16	TRBJ1-5	NA	CASSLSVGASNQPQHF	TGTGCCAGCAGTTTATCGGTGGGGGCAAGCAATCAGCCCCAGCATTTT
TRBV28	TRBD1	13	TRBJ1-4	once	CASWDRENEKLFF	TGTGCCAGCTGGGACAGAGAGAATGAAAAACTGTTTTTT